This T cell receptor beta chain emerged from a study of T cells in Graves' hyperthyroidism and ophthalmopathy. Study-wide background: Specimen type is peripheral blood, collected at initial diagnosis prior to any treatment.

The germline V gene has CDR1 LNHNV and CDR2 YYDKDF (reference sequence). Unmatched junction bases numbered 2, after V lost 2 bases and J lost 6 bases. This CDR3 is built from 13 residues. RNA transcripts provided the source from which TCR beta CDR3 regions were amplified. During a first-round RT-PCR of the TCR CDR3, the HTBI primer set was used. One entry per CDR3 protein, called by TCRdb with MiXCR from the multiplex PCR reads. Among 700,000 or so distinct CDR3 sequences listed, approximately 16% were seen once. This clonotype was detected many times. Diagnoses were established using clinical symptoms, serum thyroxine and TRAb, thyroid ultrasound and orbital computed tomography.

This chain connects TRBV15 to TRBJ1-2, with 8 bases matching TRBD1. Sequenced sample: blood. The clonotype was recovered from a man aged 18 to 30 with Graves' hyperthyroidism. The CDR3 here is CATSRQGAHGYTF. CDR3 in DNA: TGTGCCACCAGCAGACAGGGGGCGCATGGCTACACCTTC.